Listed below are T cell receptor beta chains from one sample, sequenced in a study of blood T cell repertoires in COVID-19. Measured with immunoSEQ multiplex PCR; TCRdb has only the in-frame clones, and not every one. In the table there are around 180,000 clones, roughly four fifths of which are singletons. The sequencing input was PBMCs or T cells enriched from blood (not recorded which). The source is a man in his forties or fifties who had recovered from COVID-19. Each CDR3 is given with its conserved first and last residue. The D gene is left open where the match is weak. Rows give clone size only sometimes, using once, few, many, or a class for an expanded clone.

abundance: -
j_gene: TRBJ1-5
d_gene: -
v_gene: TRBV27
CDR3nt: TGTGCCAGCAGTCGGGGGAATCAGCCCCAGCATTTT
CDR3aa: CASSRGNQPQHF

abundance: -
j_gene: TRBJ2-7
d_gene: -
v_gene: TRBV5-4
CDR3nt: TGTGCCAGCAGCTTGGGGCACAGGAGCGAGTCCTACGAGCAGTACTTC
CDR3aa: CASSLGHRSESYEQYF

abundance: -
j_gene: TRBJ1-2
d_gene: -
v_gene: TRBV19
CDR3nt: TGTGCCAGTACCGACTTTCTGGACTATGGCTACACCTTC
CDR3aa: CASTDFLDYGYTF

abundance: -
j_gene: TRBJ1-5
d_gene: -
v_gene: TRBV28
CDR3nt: TGTGCCATACGGGAACCGATGCAGCCCCAGCATTTT
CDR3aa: CAIREPMQPQHF

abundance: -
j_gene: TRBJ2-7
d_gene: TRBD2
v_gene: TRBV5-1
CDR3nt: TGCGCCAGCAGCCCCGGGACTAGCGGGGGCTACGAGCAGTACTTC
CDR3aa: CASSPGTSGGYEQYF

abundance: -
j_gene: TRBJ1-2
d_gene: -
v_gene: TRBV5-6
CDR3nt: TGTGCCAGCAGCATAGAGACAGGAGGCTCGGTCTATGGCTACACCTTC
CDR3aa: CASSIETGGSVYGYTF

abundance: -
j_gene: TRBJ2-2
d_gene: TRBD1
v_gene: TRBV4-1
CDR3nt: TGCGCCAGCAGCACAGGGGCCTTCACCGGGGAGCTGTTTTTT
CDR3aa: CASSTGAFTGELFF

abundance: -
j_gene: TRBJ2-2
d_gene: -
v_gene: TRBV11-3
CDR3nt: TGTGCCAGCAGCCCCGGACAGAACACCGGGGAGCTGTTTTTT
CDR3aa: CASSPGQNTGELFF

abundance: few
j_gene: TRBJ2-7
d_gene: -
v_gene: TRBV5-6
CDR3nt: TGTGCCAGCAGCTTCCGGAGCTCCTACGAGCAGTACTTC
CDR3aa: CASSFRSSYEQYF

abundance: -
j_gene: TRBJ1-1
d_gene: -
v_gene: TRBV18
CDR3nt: TGTGCCAGCTCACCACCTATGAACACTGAAGCTTTCTTT
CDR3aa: CASSPPMNTEAFF

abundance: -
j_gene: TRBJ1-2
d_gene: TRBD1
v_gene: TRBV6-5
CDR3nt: TGTGCCAGCAGTTTCGCAGGGGGCGTTGGCTACACCTTC
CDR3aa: CASSFAGGVGYTF

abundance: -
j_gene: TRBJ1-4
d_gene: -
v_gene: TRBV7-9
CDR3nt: TGTGCCAGCAGCTTAGTAGGCGGCGCCAATGAAAAACTGTTTTTT
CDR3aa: CASSLVGGANEKLFF

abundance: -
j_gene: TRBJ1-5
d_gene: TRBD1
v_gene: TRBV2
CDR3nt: TGTGCCAGCAGTGACGACAGGGGCGAAGATAGCAATCAGCCCCAGCATTTT
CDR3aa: CASSDDRGEDSNQPQHF

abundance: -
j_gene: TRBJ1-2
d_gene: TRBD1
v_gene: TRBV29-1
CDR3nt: TGCAGCGTGGCCGGGACAGGGGCTGGCTATGGCTACACCTTC
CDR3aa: CSVAGTGAGYGYTF

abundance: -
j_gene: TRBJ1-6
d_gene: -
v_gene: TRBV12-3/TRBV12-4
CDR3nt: TGTGCCAGCAGTCCTCATAATTCACCCCTCCACTTT
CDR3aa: CASSPHNSPLHF

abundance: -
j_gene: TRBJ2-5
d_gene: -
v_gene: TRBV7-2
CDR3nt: TGTGCCAGCAGCTTAGCGTCAGGGCAGCCTCCAGAGACCCAGTACTTC
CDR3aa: CASSLASGQPPETQYF

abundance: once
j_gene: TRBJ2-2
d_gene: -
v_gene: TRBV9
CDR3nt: TGTGCCAGCAGCCTAACCCCCCTCGCGAACACCGGGGAGCTGTTTTTT
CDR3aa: CASSLTPLANTGELFF

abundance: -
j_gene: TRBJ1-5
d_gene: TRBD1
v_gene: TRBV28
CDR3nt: TGTGCCAGCAGTTTCACGACAGGGGGCGCGAATCAGCCCCAGCATTTT
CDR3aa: CASSFTTGGANQPQHF

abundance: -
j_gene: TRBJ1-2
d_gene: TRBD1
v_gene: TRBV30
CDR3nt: TGTGCCTGGGGGCTCTGGACAGGCGGCTATGGCTACACCTTC
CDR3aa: CAWGLWTGGYGYTF

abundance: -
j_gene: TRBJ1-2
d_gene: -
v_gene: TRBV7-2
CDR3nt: TGTGCCAGCAGCTTAGTCGCCCTTAGGATGACACATGGCTACACCTTC
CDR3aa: CASSLVALRMTHGYTF

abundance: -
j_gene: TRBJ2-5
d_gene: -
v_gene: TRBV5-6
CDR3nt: TGTGCCAGCAGCTTGGGGCTTGAGACCCAGTACTTC
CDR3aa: CASSLGLETQYF

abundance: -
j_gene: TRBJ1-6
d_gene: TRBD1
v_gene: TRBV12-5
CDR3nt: TGTGCTAGTGGTTACAGGGGCTCCTATAATTCACCCCTCCACTTT
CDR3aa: CASGYRGSYNSPLHF

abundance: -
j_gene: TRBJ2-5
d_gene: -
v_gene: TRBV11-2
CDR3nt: TGTGCCAGCAGCCCCGGGCCGGAGGAGGAGACCCAGTACTTC
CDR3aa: CASSPGPEEETQYF

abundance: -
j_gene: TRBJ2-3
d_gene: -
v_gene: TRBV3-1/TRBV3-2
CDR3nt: TGTGCCAGCAGCCAGAACCCGGGGGTATCGGATACGCAGTATTTT
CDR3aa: CASSQNPGVSDTQYF

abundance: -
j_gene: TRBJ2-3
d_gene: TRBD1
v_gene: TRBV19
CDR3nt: TGTGCCAGTAGCTCGGACAGGGAAAGCACAGATACGCAGTATTTT
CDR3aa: CASSSDRESTDTQYF

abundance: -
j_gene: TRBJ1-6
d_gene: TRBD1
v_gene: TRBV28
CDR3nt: TGTGCCAGCAGTACCCGGGACAGGGGAGCTTCACCCCTCCACTTT
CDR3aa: CASSTRDRGASPLHF

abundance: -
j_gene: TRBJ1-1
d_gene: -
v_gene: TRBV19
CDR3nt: TGTGCCAGTATTTATGGCTCTGAAGCTTTCTTT
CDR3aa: CASIYGSEAFF

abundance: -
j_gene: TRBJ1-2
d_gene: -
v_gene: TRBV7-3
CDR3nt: TGTGCCAGCAGCCCCGGGCAGGGCGCTGGCTACACCTTC
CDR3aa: CASSPGQGAGYTF

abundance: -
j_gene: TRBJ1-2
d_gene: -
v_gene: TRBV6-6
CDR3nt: TGTGCCAGCAGTTACTCGTTACAGGGTTATGGCTACACCTTC
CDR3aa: CASSYSLQGYGYTF

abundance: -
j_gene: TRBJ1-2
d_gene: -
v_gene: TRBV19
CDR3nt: TGTGCCAGTAGTATTTGGGGCGTCTACACCTTC
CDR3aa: CASSIWGVYTF

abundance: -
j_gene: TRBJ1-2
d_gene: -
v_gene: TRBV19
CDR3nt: TGTGCCAGTACCGCGACGGGTGGTCGATGGGGCTACACCTTC
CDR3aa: CASTATGGRWGYTF

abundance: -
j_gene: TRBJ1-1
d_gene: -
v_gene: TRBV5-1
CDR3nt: TGCGCCAGCAGCTTGGTGGCGGAGAACACTGAAGCTTTCTTT
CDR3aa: CASSLVAENTEAFF

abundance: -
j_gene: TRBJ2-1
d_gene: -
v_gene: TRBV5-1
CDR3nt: TGCGCCAGCAGCTCCCCAAGAGGGCAGTTCTTC
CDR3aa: CASSSPRGQFF

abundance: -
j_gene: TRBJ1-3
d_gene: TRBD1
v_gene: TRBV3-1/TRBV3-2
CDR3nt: TGTGCCAGCAGACCGGGACAGGGGATCTTGCATGGAAACACCATATATTTT
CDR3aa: CASRPGQGILHGNTIYF

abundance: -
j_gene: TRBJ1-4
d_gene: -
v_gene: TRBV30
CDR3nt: TGTGCCTGGAGAGCGGCAGACGCAACTAATGAAAAACTGTTTTTT
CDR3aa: CAWRAADATNEKLFF

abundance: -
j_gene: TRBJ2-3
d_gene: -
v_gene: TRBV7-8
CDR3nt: TGTGCCAGCAGCCTGACGAGGGAGGATACGCAGTATTTT
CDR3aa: CASSLTREDTQYF

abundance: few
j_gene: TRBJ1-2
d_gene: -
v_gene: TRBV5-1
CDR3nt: TGCGCCAGCAGCGCCAAACAGGGAGTCTATGGCTACACCTTC
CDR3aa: CASSAKQGVYGYTF

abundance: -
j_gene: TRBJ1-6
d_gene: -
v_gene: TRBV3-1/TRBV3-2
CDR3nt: TGTGCCAGCAGCCGGGAAGACAGCTTCTCACCCCTCCACTTT
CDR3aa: CASSREDSFSPLHF

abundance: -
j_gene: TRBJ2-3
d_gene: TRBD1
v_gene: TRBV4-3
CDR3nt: TGCGCCAGCAGCCAAGAGGGACAGAGCACAGATACGCAGTATTTT
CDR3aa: CASSQEGQSTDTQYF

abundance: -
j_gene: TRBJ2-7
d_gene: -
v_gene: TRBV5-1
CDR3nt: TGCGCCAGCAGCTTGGAGCCGGGGTTGAGGGAGCAGTACTTC
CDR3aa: CASSLEPGLREQYF

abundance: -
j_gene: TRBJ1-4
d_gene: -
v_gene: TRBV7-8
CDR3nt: TGTGCCAGCAGCCTAGAGGACCCGAGGGATGGTGAAAAACTGTTTTTT
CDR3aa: CASSLEDPRDGEKLFF

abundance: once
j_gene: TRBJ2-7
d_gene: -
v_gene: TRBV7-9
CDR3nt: TGTGCCAGCGGGCTATTCACCAAGGTCACCTACGAGCAGTACTTC
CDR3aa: CASGLFTKVTYEQYF

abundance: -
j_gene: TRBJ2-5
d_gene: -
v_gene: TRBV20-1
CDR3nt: TGCAGTGCCCGGACAGAAGGGGCCCAGTACTTC
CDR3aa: CSARTEGAQYF

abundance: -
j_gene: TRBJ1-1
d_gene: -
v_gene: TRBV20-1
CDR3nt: TGCAGTGCTAGTGGGGGCAGGTGGGTTTCTGGTGGGAACACTGAAGCTTTCTTT
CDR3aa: CSASGGRWVSGGNTEAFF

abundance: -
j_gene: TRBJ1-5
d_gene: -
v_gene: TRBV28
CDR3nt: TGTGCCAGCAGCTTTAGATCCCAGGGAGGCCAGCCCCAGCATTTT
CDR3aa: CASSFRSQGGQPQHF

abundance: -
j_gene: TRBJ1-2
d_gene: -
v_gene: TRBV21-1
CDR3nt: TGTGCCAGCAGCAAAGAAGTAAGGGAGGGATATGGCTACACCTTC
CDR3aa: CASSKEVREGYGYTF

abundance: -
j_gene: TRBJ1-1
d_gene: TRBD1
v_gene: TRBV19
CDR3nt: TGTGCCAGTAGTACCCACGCGGGACAGGGGGGTTGGGTTGAAGCTTTCTTT
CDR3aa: CASSTHAGQGGWVEAFF

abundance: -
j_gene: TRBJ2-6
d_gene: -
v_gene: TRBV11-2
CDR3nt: TGTGCCAGCAGCTTAGGAGCGGTTGGGAGCTCTGGGGCCAACGTCCTGACTTTC
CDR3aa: CASSLGAVGSSGANVLTF

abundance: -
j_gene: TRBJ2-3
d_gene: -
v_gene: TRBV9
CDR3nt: TGTGCCAGCAGCTACGACGGACACCGCACAGATACGCAGTATTTT
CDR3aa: CASSYDGHRTDTQYF

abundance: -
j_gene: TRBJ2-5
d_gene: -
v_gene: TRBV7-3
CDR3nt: TGTGCCAGATCGTGGGGACTGGGTGACGGGGAGACCCAGTACTTC
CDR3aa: CARSWGLGDGETQYF

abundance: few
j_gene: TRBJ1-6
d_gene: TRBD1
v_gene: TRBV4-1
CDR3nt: TGCGCCAGCAGCCATGGCGAGACAGGGAGGAATTCACCCCTCCACTTT
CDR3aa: CASSHGETGRNSPLHF

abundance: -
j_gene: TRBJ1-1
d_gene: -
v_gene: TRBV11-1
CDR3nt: TGTGCCAGCAGCTTAGACACAGTTATGAACACTGAAGCTTTCTTT
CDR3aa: CASSLDTVMNTEAFF

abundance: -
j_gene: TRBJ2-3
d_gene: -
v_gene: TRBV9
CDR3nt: TGTGCCAGCAGCGTTTCGCCCGGGAGCACAGATACGCAGTATTTT
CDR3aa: CASSVSPGSTDTQYF

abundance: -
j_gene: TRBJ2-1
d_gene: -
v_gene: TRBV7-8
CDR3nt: TGTGCCAGCAGTCGAAGGGGGACGGTGGAGTTCTTC
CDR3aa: CASSRRGTVEFF

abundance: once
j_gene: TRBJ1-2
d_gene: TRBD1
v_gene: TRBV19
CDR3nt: TGTGCCAGCGAGCCGGGACAGAGATTACTCTCTAACTATGGCTACACCTTC
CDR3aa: CASEPGQRLLSNYGYTF

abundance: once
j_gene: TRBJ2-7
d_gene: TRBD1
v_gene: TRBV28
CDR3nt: TGTGCCAGCAGTTTGTCTGTGGGACAGGGGGGAGAGCAGTACTTC
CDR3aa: CASSLSVGQGGEQYF

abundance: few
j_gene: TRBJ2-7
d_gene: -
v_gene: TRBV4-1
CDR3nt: TGCGCCAGCAGCCTCCAACCCGGGACTTACGAGCAGTACTTC
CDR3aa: CASSLQPGTYEQYF

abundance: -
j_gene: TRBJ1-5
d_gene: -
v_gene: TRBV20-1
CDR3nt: TGCAGTGCTAGTGTGAAACAGGGAAATCCCCGCAATCAGCCCCAGCATTTT
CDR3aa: CSASVKQGNPRNQPQHF

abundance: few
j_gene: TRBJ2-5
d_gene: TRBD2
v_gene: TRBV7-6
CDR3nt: TGTGCCAGCAGCTTAGAGATTAGCGGGGCCCAAGAGACCCAGTACTTC
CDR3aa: CASSLEISGAQETQYF

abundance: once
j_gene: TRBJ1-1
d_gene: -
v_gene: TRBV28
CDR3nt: TGTGCCAGCATTGAAAGCGGTGGAGCTTTCTTT
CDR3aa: CASIESGGAFF